One and the same sample provided the 30 T cell receptor beta chains below, sequenced in a study of T cells after posttransplantation cyclophosphamide. A marrow graft followed busulfan-fludarabine conditioning, with cyclophosphamide on days +3 and +4. Generated by immunoSEQ multiplex PCR, the TCRdb table keeps only in-frame clones and is missing some. The record shows 15,000 to 20,000 clones for this sample, with no singletons present. This specimen consisted of PBMCs, obtained after allogeneic stem cell transplant with posttransplant cyclophosphamide. These receptors were taken from a female patient between 30 and 39 years old who received an allogeneic stem cell transplant from a related donor, was CMV-positive, and had no GVHD. Among the T cells, some may be from the graft donor.

There are many counts of this clone. The gene calls are TRBV19 and TRBJ2-7, with TRBD1 matching 7 bases. Germline lookup yields CDR1 LNHDA and CDR2 SQIVND (reference sequence). This CDR3 spans 14 amino acids. Trimming at V came to 3 bases and at J to 3 bases, leaving 5 bases not matched to a gene. The DNA of the CDR3 is TGTGCCAGTAGTATCAAGGGGGCCCACTACGAGCAGTACTTC. It is translated as CASSIKGAHYEQYF.

This clone was seen repeatedly, ten times or more. This chain connects TRBV11-2 to TRBJ1-5, with D hard to call. The germline V gene encodes CDR1 SGHAT and CDR2 FQNNGV. CDR3 length: 13 residues. Trimming took 4 bases from V and 4 from J, leaving 8 bases between them. The CDR3 loop reads CASSSRRNQPQHF. The CDR3, as DNA: TGTGCCAGCAGCTCTCGCAGAAATCAGCCCCAGCATTTT. Together with reference TRBV11-2 and TRBJ1-5, the CDR3 gives the full variable domain: EAGVAQSPRYKIIEKRQSVAFWCNPISGHATLYWYQQILGQGPKLLIQFQNNGVVDDSQLPKDRFSAERLKGVDSTLKIQPAKLEDSAVYLCASSSRRNQPQHFGDGTRLSIL.

This clone was seen many times. This rearrangement joins TRBV7-6 to TRBJ2-7, with a weak D call TRBD2 (6 bases). The germline V and J ends were trimmed by 5 bases and 4 bases, with 12 bases remaining between them. This CDR3 is 13 amino acids long. Germline V CDR1 and CDR2: SGHVS, FNYEAQ. CDR3 DNA sequence: TGTGCCAGCAGCCCAAGTGGGGGGTACGAGCAGTACTTC. Translated, it gives CASSPSGGYEQYF.

This clone was counted many times. The chain recombines TRBV11-2 with TRBJ1-2; no clear D. This CDR3 has 12 residues. In germline, CDR1 is SGHAT, CDR2 FQNNGV. Deletions cut 7 bases from V and 8 bases from J, with 14 bases between. As DNA, the CDR3 is TGTGCCAGCACCGGGTCAACGGGGGGCTACACCTTC. Translating gives CASTGSTGGYTF.

This clone was observed many times. The chain is built from TRBV5-1 and TRBJ1-2; a possible D gene is TRBD1 (6 bases). This CDR3 contains 16 residues. The V end lost 4 bases, the J end lost 3 bases, and 19 bases lay between the germline ends. Per the germline V gene, CDR1 is SGHRS and CDR2 is YFSETQ. The CDR3 is CASSVNYRVDYYGYTF. The DNA for the CDR3 is TGCGCCAGCAGCGTGAATTACAGGGTTGATTACTATGGCTACACCTTC.

This clone was seen at least ten times. The rearrangement joins TRBV11-3 to TRBJ2-1, with 11 bases fitting TRBD2. Germline values: CDR1 SGHNT, CDR2 YENEEA. The CDR3 totals 15 residues. J gave up 2 bases and V 5 bases, and 2 bases lay outside the gene matches. The DNA for the CDR3 is TGTGCCAGCAGCCCTAGCGGGAGGACCTACAATGAGCAGTTCTTC. Translation gives CASSPSGRTYNEQFF.

This clone came up many times. J is TRBJ2-1 and V is TRBV30; 9 bases line up with TRBD2. V trimming: 3 bases; J trimming: 2 bases; junction bases outside the gene matches: 11. CDR1 and CDR2 from the germline V gene are GTSNPN and SVGIG (reference sequence). The CDR3 runs 17 residues. In nucleotides, the CDR3 is TGTGCCTGGAGCAGTCCCCTAGGCGGGAGGGCCTACAATGAGCAGTTCTTC. This codes for CAWSSPLGGRAYNEQFF.

The sample holds many counts of this clone. The V and J genes are TRBV9 and TRBJ2-1; 8 bases line up with TRBD2. CDR3 length: 15 amino acids. The J segment lost 8 bases and the V segment lost 2 bases, leaving 9 bases of the junction unmatched. The germline V gene encodes CDR1 SGDLS and CDR2 YYNGEE. CDR3 DNA: TGTGCCAGCAGCGTTTCGGCGGGAGGTTGGCATGAGCAGTTCTTC. It encodes CASSVSAGGWHEQFF.

This clone was seen at least ten times. The rearrangement joins TRBV19 to TRBJ1-5, with D perhaps TRBD1 (6 bases). This CDR3 has 15 amino acids. Germline loops: CDR1 LNHDA, CDR2 SQIVND (reference sequence). Deletions cut 7 bases from V and 4 bases from J, with 17 bases between. As DNA, the CDR3 is TGTGCCAGTACCCCGGGGGGGGCCGTAAATCAGCCCCAGCATTTT. It specifies CASTPGGAVNQPQHF.

This clone has ten or more counts. The chain employs TRBV27 and TRBJ2-7, with 8 bases that match TRBD2. The CDR3 runs 16 residues. Germline lookup yields CDR1 MNHEY and CDR2 SMNVEV (reference sequence). The V and J ends lost 5 bases and 5 bases, in that order; junction bases with no gene match: 14. The DNA of the CDR3 is TGTGCCAGCAGTGACCCCCCGGGACTAGGTCGGGACGAGCAGTACTTC. Translation gives CASSDPPGLGRDEQYF.

This clone was observed many times. In this CDR3 the conserved last residue, phenylalanine or tryptophan, is missing, so a read error is likely. No DNA is shown, since the ends of the CDR3 on it are uncertain; the CDR3 is the one TCRdb lists. The gene calls are TRBV28 and TRBJ2-7; TRBD2, the table's D call, was not compared with the DNA. The germline gives CDR1 MDHEN, CDR2 SYDVKM. The CDR3 contains 11 residues when both ends are counted. The chain's CDR3 is CASSFEAGVWL.

This clone was seen ten or more times. The J gene is TRBJ2-7, the V gene TRBV28, with D possibly matching TRBD1 (6 bases). The ends were cut back, 3 bases at V and 5 bases at J, with 14 bases in the middle. Germline V gene lookup returns CDR1 MDHEN and CDR2 SYDVKM. CDR3 length equals 14 residues. The CDR3 is CASSLGHPSDEQYF. CDR3 DNA: TGTGCCAGCAGTTTGGGACACCCCAGCGACGAGCAGTACTTC.

This clone was detected ten times or more. The V call is TRBV4-1, the J call TRBJ2-3, with D perhaps TRBD1 (5 bases). The germline CDR1 and CDR2 sequences are MGHRA and YSYEKL. CDR3 size: 15 residues. V lost 0 bases and J lost 1, with 8 bases in between. The CDR3 DNA follows: TGCGCCAGCAGCCAAGAGGGCAGGGGCACAGATACGCAGTATTTT. Translating it yields CASSQEGRGTDTQYF.

This clone showed up many times. The chain employs TRBV7-9 and TRBJ2-7, with 9 bases fitting TRBD2. CDR1 is SEHNR, CDR2 FQNEAQ, per germline (reference sequence). The CDR3 is made up of 14 amino acids. Trimming cost V 3 bases and J 5 bases; bases outside gene matches: 5. The DNA of the CDR3 is TGTGCCAGCAGCTTGGCGGGGGGGGGAGACGAGCAGTACTTC. It encodes CASSLAGGGDEQYF. Together with reference TRBV7-9 and TRBJ2-7, the CDR3 gives the full variable domain: DTGVSQNPRHKITKRGQNVTFRCDPISEHNRLYWYRQTLGQGPEFLTYFQNEAQLEKSRLLSDRFSAERPKGSFSTLEIQRTEQGDSAMYLCASSLAGGGDEQYFGPGTRLTVT.

This clone was seen ten or more times. The V call is TRBV30, the J call TRBJ2-5; 7 bases are shared with TRBD2. Germline values: CDR1 GTSNPN, CDR2 SVGIG (reference sequence). The CDR3 totals 13 residues. With V trimmed by 1 base and J by 5 bases, 4 bases remained unmatched. CDR3: CAWSGLAWETQYF. Here the CDR3 DNA reads TGTGCCTGGAGTGGACTAGCTTGGGAGACCCAGTACTTC.

This clone was recorded at least ten times. V usage is TRBV4-2 and J usage is TRBJ1-1; the D is unclear. This CDR3 region has 15 residues. Germline V gene sequence: CDR1 LGHNA, CDR2 YNFKEQ. Trimming removed 6 bases at V and 2 bases at J, with 16 bases between. Here the CDR3 DNA reads TGTGCCAGCAGTCCTTACGAGGTAAGAAACACTGAAGCTTTCTTT. Amino acid sequence: CASSPYEVRNTEAFF.

In its sample, this clone was seen many times. The chain uses TRBV28 and TRBJ2-2, with TRBD1 matching 7 bases. Germline V gives CDR1 MDHEN, CDR2 SYDVKM. This CDR3 region has 13 residues. Losses at the gene ends were 8 bases for V and 1 base for J; bases not matched to a gene: 1. CDR3 sequence: CASGTVNTGELFF. The CDR3 nucleotides are TGTGCCAGCGGGACAGTGAACACCGGGGAGCTGTTTTTT.

This clone was picked up many times. The sample has other DNA sequences that encode this CDR3 too. The chain couples TRBV28 to TRBJ2-1; 11 positions match TRBD2. V shed 2 bases and J 12 bases; nucleotides not matched to a gene: 9. The CDR3 loop spans 15 amino acids. CDR1 is MDHEN and CDR2 is SYDVKM in the germline V gene. The CDR3 nucleotides are TGTGCCAGCAGTTTAGATCCTAGCGGGAGGCTGTCGCAGTTCTTC. This gives the protein CASSLDPSGRLSQFF.

This clone was found many times. The chain has TRBV5-1 and TRBJ2-1; TRBD2 aligns across 12 bases. V shed 0 bases, J shed 7 bases, and the junction held 5 bases outside the gene matches. Germline loops: CDR1 SGHRS, CDR2 YFSETQ. The CDR3 is made up of 16 amino acids. Here the CDR3 DNA reads TGCGCCAGCAGCTTGGATCGTCTAGCGGGAGGGAATGAGCAGTTCTTC. This sequence encodes CASSLDRLAGGNEQFF. Filled out from reference TRBV5-1 and TRBJ2-1, the complete variable domain reads KAGVTQTPRYLIKTRGQQVTLSCSPISGHRSVSWYQQTPGQGLQFLFEYFSETQRNKGNFPGRFSGRQFSNSRSEMNVSTLELGDSALYLCASSLDRLAGGNEQFFGPGTRLTVL.

The sample holds many counts of this clone. The genes are TRBV5-1 and TRBJ2-1, with TRBD2 matching over 10 bases. The V segment lost 0 bases and the J segment 4 bases; nucleotides outside the gene matches: 7. The length of the CDR3 is 17 residues. CDR1 is SGHRS, CDR2 YFSETQ, per germline. The CDR3 nucleotides are TGCGCCAGCAGCTTGGAGCTAGCGGGAGCCTGGTACAATGAGCAGTTCTTC. Its translation is CASSLELAGAWYNEQFF.

In its sample, this clone was seen many times. The chain recombines TRBV4-1 with TRBJ2-7, with D possibly matching TRBD1 (6 bases). Germline values: CDR1 MGHRA, CDR2 YSYEKL. The CDR3 sequence is 16 residues long. V lost 4 bases and J lost 0, with 16 bases in between. The CDR3 DNA follows: TGCGCCAGCAGCCCGCTTTGGGCAGGGGACTCCTACGAGCAGTACTTC. It encodes CASSPLWAGDSYEQYF.

This clone has a count of ten or more. CDR3 residues: CASSPRDTQNTEAFF. The CDR3 DNA reads TGTGCCAGCAGCCCTAGGGACACGCAGAACACTGAAGCTTTCTTT. This chain joins TRBV6-6 and TRBJ1-1, with a tentative D call TRBD1 (6 bases). This CDR3 comprises 15 residues. Per germline, CDR1 MNHNY and CDR2 SVGAGI (reference sequence). Trimming took 6 bases from V and 1 from J, leaving 15 bases between them.

This clone was seen repeatedly, ten times or more. The J gene is TRBJ2-3, the V gene TRBV6-5; TRBD2 agrees at 8 bases. In germline, CDR1 is MNHEY, CDR2 SVGAGI. The CDR3 sequence is 15 residues long. The V and J ends lost 4 bases and 0 bases, in that order; junction bases with no gene match: 3. This CDR3 is CASSFSGTSTDTQYF. The CDR3 coding sequence is TGTGCCAGCAGTTTTAGCGGGACTAGCACAGATACGCAGTATTTT.

This clone was counted at least ten times. Other DNA sequences in this sample translate to the same CDR3. The chain combines TRBV10-3 with TRBJ1-1; TRBD1 agrees at 7 bases. CDR1 and CDR2 from the germline V gene are ENHRY and SYGVKD. The J segment lost 1 base and the V segment lost 10 bases, leaving 18 bases of the junction unmatched. The CDR3 totals 17 residues. CDR3 loop: CATQPPGQGEKNTEAFF. The CDR3 nucleotides are TGTGCCACTCAACCGCCTGGGCAGGGGGAAAAGAACACTGAAGCTTTCTTT.

This clone was seen at least ten times. The chain employs TRBV9 and TRBJ2-3, with 7 bases that match TRBD2. Per the germline V gene, CDR1 is SGDLS and CDR2 is YYNGEE. The CDR3 extends over 14 amino acids. The V gene end was trimmed by 3 bases and the J gene end by 5 bases; junction bases not matched to a gene: 6. Here the CDR3 DNA reads TGTGCCAGCAGCGCAACTAGCGAGGGAGATACGCAGTATTTT. This translates into CASSATSEGDTQYF.

This clone has a count of ten or more. V is TRBV28 and J is TRBJ2-3; 13 bases agree with TRBD2. CDR3 length: 16 amino acids. Germline CDR1 MDHEN, CDR2 SYDVKM. V lost 3 bases, J lost 1 base, and 1 base stayed unmatched. The CDR3 reads CASSFGTSGGTDTQYF. CDR3 coding DNA: TGTGCCAGCAGTTTTGGGACTAGCGGGGGCACAGATACGCAGTATTTT.

This clone has a count of ten or more. The CDR3 spells CASSLLGHTDTQYF. CDR3 nucleotide sequence: TGCGCCAGCAGCTTGCTGGGACACACAGATACGCAGTATTTT. The chain combines TRBV5-1 with TRBJ2-3; D possibly corresponds to TRBD1 (6 bases). Germline CDR1 SGHRS, CDR2 YFSETQ. The V end was cut by 1 base, the J end by 2 bases, with 8 bases between. This CDR3 is 14 amino acids long. Full variable domain (missing parts from reference TRBV5-1 and TRBJ2-3): KAGVTQTPRYLIKTRGQQVTLSCSPISGHRSVSWYQQTPGQGLQFLFEYFSETQRNKGNFPGRFSGRQFSNSRSEMNVSTLELGDSALYLCASSLLGHTDTQYFGPGTRLTVL.

This clone was seen many times. The CDR3 loop reads CASSPTGTGYTGELFF. As DNA, the CDR3 is TGTGCCAGTAGTCCCACCGGGACAGGCTACACCGGGGAGCTGTTTTTT. The chain employs TRBV19 and TRBJ2-2, with 8 bases fitting TRBD1. Per the germline V gene, CDR1 is LNHDA and CDR2 is SQIVND (reference sequence). CDR3 length: 16 amino acids. V dropped 5 bases and J dropped 3; count of bases not matched to a gene: 8.

This clone was counted at least ten times. The chain uses TRBV5-1 and TRBJ2-5; a possible D gene is TRBD1 (6 bases). CDR1 is SGHRS, CDR2 YFSETQ, per germline. V gave up 4 bases and J gave up 5 bases, with 15 bases separating them. The CDR3 has 14 amino acids. The CDR3 reads CASSAGTSGETQYF. The CDR3 DNA is TGCGCCAGCAGCGCCGGGACAAGTGGGGAGACCCAGTACTTC.

This chain uses TRBV28 with TRBJ2-5; D is perhaps TRBD1 (6 bases). The DNA end is more similar to TRBJ2-7, so the J call may be wrong. The CDR3 totals 15 residues. The germline V gene encodes CDR1 MDHEN and CDR2 SYDVKM. The CDR3 DNA is TGTGCCAGCAGTTCCCGGGACATAAACCCCCACGAGCAGTACTTC. It translates to CASSSRDINPHEQYF.